These T cell receptor beta chains were read from a single sample in a study of cytomegalovirus exposure and HLA in healthy donors. The method was immunoSEQ multiplex PCR; TCRdb's version includes in-frame clones alone and lacks a portion of them. The table lists under 150,000 clones, roughly 90% of them singletons. The material sequenced was PBMCs. These receptors were obtained from a man aged 18 to 29 in good health and CMV-seronegative. Each CDR3 is given with its conserved first and last residue. Fields, in order: CDR3 length, V gene, CDR3 protein.

>18|TRBV5-1
CASSFEALGLHSTDTQYF
>13|TRBV30
CACQGSSGNTIYF
>12|TRBV27
CASRTGGYEQYF
>14|TRBV6-1
CASSALATNEKLFF
>16|TRBV7-9
CASSSYGQASNEKLFF
>16|TRBV13
CASSSKPQGFSYEQYF
>13|TRBV5-5
CASYREIQETQYF
>14|TRBV10-3
CAISGTGSTDTQYF
>16|TRBV10-2
CASSEGGGASNYGYTF
>15|TRBV18
CASSPPGQGFYEQYF
>15|TRBV7-6
CASSQTGTSGNTIYF
>14|TRBV6-5
CASTGQGATETQYF
>16|TRBV7-2
CASSQGPAGGSYEQYF
>14|TRBV19
CASSITAGVNEQFF
>13|TRBV12-5
CASVGTVYNEQFF
>14|TRBV5-1
CASSLSGTMYEQYF
>15|TRBV7-6
CASSQDILGNTEAFF
>16|TRBV7-6
CASSLPTSGRVNEQFF
>15|TRBV5-6
CASSFPGTYTGELFF
>12|TRBV19
CASGRRRETQYF
>12|TRBV7-9
CASSLSTDTQYF
>16|TRBV7-8
CASSLPTQVSSYEQYF
>16|TRBV11-2
CASSLVPGGPTYGYTF
>16|TRBV5-6
CASSLRPGRGTGTQYF
>14|TRBV27
CASSFDRFNQPQHF
>14|TRBV13
CASSADRAHYGYTF
>13|TRBV30
CAWTETGGTEAFF
>13|TRBV9
CASSVAVDYGYTF
>14|TRBV27
CASSLSGTAYGYTF
>13|TRBV6-4
CASSDSGLHEQFF
>15|TRBV7-9
CASSLALGKQETQYF
>11|TRBV11-2
CASSRTAEAFF
>16|TRBV11-2
CASSSGVGGEMEEQYF